The 19 T cell receptor beta chains given below trace back to one sample, sequenced in a study of T cell responses to AZD1222 COVID-19 vaccine. Only in-frame clones appear in the TCRdb table, and some are missing; sequencing was by immunoSEQ multiplex PCR. Here the sample spans over 90,000 clones, roughly 92% being singletons. The sample was peripheral blood, taken 28 days after the second AZD1222 dose. The receptors here all came from an adult who received the AZD1222 COVID-19 vaccine.

This chain joins TRBV6-5 and TRBJ1-5; 9 nucleotides align to TRBD1. Germline V gene lookup returns CDR1 MNHEY and CDR2 SVGAGI. Trimming removed 7 bases from V and 7 bases from J; junction bases left unmatched: 8. This CDR3 has 14 amino acids. CDR3 sequence: CASTTTGGGQPQHF. Here the CDR3 DNA reads TGTGCCAGCACTACGACAGGGGGAGGACAGCCCCAGCATTTT.

The V call is TRBV30, the J call TRBJ2-3; D is possibly TRBD1 (6 bases). Between the trimmed V and J ends, which lost 5 bases and 0 bases, there was a span of 12 bases. CDR1 and CDR2 (germline): GTSNPN, SVGIG (reference sequence). This CDR3 contains 14 residues. Here the CDR3 DNA reads TGTGCCTGGGGAACAGGGTTCAGCACAGATACGCAGTATTTT. Protein product: CAWGTGFSTDTQYF.

The chain combines TRBV28 with TRBJ1-1, with D possibly being TRBD1 (6 bases). V was shortened by 7 bases and J by 5 bases, with 14 bases between the two germline ends. CDR1 MDHEN and CDR2 SYDVKM come from the germline V gene. This CDR3 is built from 13 residues. CDR3 sequence (DNA): TGTGCCAGCACCCAAGGGGGAGAGACTGAAGCTTTCTTT. This encodes CASTQGGETEAFF.

The gene calls are TRBV19 and TRBJ1-5; 7 bases agree with TRBD1. Germline V lookup: CDR1 LNHDA, CDR2 SQIVND (reference sequence). Trimming removed 6 bases from V and 6 bases from J; junction bases left unmatched: 11. The CDR3 contains 15 residues. DNA of the CDR3: TGTGCCAGTAGATTCAAACAGGGGAGGGGTCAGCCCCAGCATTTT. Translation: CASRFKQGRGQPQHF. The full variable domain, completed using reference TRBV19 and TRBJ1-5, is DGGITQSPKYLFRKEGQNVTLSCEQNLNHDAMYWYRQDPGQGLRLIYYSQIVNDFQKGDIAEGYSVSREKKESFPLTVTSAQKNPTAFYLCASRFKQGRGQPQHFGDGTRLSIL.

This chain uses TRBV25-1 with TRBJ1-2, with D possibly being TRBD1 (6 bases). CDR3 length: 13 amino acids. Per germline, CDR1 MGHDK and CDR2 SYGVNS. Deletions cut 3 bases from V and 1 base from J, with 6 bases between. The CDR3 coding sequence is TGTGCCAGCAGTGAGGACAGTAACTATGGCTACACCTTC. This gives the protein CASSEDSNYGYTF.

The chain couples TRBV11-2 to TRBJ2-5; 9 bases align to TRBD1. This CDR3 contains 13 residues. Germline-derived CDR1 and CDR2 are SGHAT and FQNNGV. J was trimmed by 8 bases and V by 8 bases; bases with no gene match: 9. CDR3 coding DNA: TGTGCCAGCGGACGGGACAGGGATGTTACCCAGTACTTC. Translated, it gives CASGRDRDVTQYF.

The chain couples TRBV19 to TRBJ2-2; 7 bases are shared with TRBD1. Germline lookup yields CDR1 LNHDA and CDR2 SQIVND (reference sequence). The CDR3 extends over 14 amino acids. V was clipped by 3 bases and J by 6 bases; unmatched bases: 4. The CDR3 spells CASSIDRVSGELFF. CDR3 bases: TGTGCCAGTAGTATCGACAGGGTCTCCGGGGAGCTGTTTTTT. Filled out from reference TRBV19 and TRBJ2-2, the complete variable domain reads DGGITQSPKYLFRKEGQNVTLSCEQNLNHDAMYWYRQDPGQGLRLIYYSQIVNDFQKGDIAEGYSVSREKKESFPLTVTSAQKNPTAFYLCASSIDRVSGELFFGEGSRLTVL.

The chain couples TRBV6-5 to TRBJ2-7; 8 bases are shared with TRBD1. Germline CDR1 reads MNHEY; CDR2 reads SVGAGI. The CDR3 spans 15 residues. V lost 7 bases, J lost 2 bases, and 10 bases stayed unmatched. The CDR3 is CASTPAGGLTYEQYF. The CDR3 bases are TGTGCCAGCACCCCCGCAGGGGGCCTGACCTACGAGCAGTACTTC.

This clone has only a few counts. The chain carries TRBV6-6 and TRBJ1-2, with 10 bases lining up with TRBD1. The CDR3 length is 17 residues. Germline CDR1 MNHNY, CDR2 SVGAGI (reference sequence). Trimming removed 5 bases from V and 7 bases from J; junction bases left unmatched: 16. The CDR3 sequence: CASSPGTGVFIRSGYTF. CDR3 DNA: TGTGCCAGCAGTCCCGGGACAGGGGTTTTCATTCGTAGTGGCTACACCTTC.

This clone appeared a single time. The chain uses TRBV6-5 and TRBJ1-6; tentative D call: TRBD1 (6 bases). Germline loops: CDR1 MNHEY, CDR2 SVGAGI. The CDR3 loop spans 14 amino acids. Trimming took 5 bases from V and 6 from J, leaving 11 bases between them. The CDR3 region has the DNA TGTGCCAGCAGTATCCGGGACACTAATTCACCCCTCCACTTT. Translated, it gives CASSIRDTNSPLHF.

The chain joins TRBV7-2 to TRBJ2-1; TRBD2 matches 9 bases. Looked up from germline, CDR1 is SGHTA and CDR2 is FQGNSA. CDR3 length equals 15 residues. Trimming cost V 3 bases and J 6 bases; bases outside gene matches: 6. CDR3 residues: CASSLGLASSNEQFF. The CDR3 DNA follows: TGTGCCAGCAGCTTGGGACTAGCATCCAGCAATGAGCAGTTCTTC.

The J gene is TRBJ1-2, the V gene TRBV27, with D possibly being TRBD1 (5 bases). CDR1 is MNHEY, CDR2 SMNVEV, per germline (reference sequence). V lost 0 bases and J 0 bases, leaving 5 bases between the germline ends. CDR3 length equals 14 residues. The CDR3 region is CASSLSGANYGYTF. In nucleotides, the CDR3 is TGTGCCAGCAGTTTATCAGGGGCTAACTATGGCTACACCTTC.

This clone appeared a single time. V is TRBV5-1 and J is TRBJ1-2; 7 positions agree with TRBD1. From germline, CDR1 is SGHRS and CDR2 YFSETQ. The CDR3 totals 14 residues. Trimming cost V 5 bases and J 2 bases; bases outside gene matches: 6. As DNA, the CDR3 is TGCGCCAGCAGTCAAACACAGGGGAACTATGGCTACACCTTC. Its protein product is CASSQTQGNYGYTF.

In DNA, the CDR3 is TGTGCCAGCAGCTTGGTGGGGGGTGATTTTGTGCAGTACTTC. This sequence encodes CASSLVGGDFVQYF. This chain uses TRBV5-6 with TRBJ2-7; TRBD2 might be the D (6 bases). CDR1 and CDR2 from the germline V gene are SGHDT and YYEEEE. Between the trimmed V and J ends, which lost 0 bases and 9 bases, there was a span of 16 bases. The CDR3 sequence is 14 residues long.

The V gene is TRBV3-1 (or the pseudogene TRBV3-2), the J gene TRBJ2-2; D not certain. The V gene's germline CDR1 is LGHDT and CDR2 YNNKEL (reference sequence). V lost 2 bases, J lost 5 bases, and 3 bases lay in between. The CDR3 runs to 12 residues. This CDR3 is CASSQSTGELFF. CDR3 sequence (DNA): TGTGCCAGCAGCCAATCGACCGGGGAGCTGTTTTTT.

This clone was seen just once. The CDR3 bases are TGTGCCACCAGCAGAGATTGGGGGGCCGATGGCTACACCTTC. The encoded protein is CATSRDWGADGYTF. The gene calls are TRBV15 and TRBJ1-2; possible D gene TRBD1, 6 bases. Trimming removed 0 bases at V and 6 bases at J, with 11 bases between. Germline V lookup: CDR1 LNHNV, CDR2 YYDKDF (reference sequence). The CDR3 has 14 residues. The variable domain in full, with the rest retrieved from reference TRBV15 and TRBJ1-2, is DAMVIQNPRYQVTQFGKPVTLSCSQTLNHNVMYWYQQKSSQAPKLLFHYYDKDFNNEADTPDNFQSRRPNTSFCFLDIRSPGLGDTAMYLCATSRDWGADGYTFGSGTRLTVV.

The chain joins TRBV4-2 to TRBJ1-4; tentatively, D is TRBD1 (6 bases). Looked up from germline, CDR1 is LGHNA and CDR2 is YNFKEQ. The CDR3 is 18 residues long. Deletions cut 0 bases from V and 4 bases from J, with 18 bases between. CDR3 residues: CASSQDLRAGALNEKLFF. CDR3 in DNA: TGTGCCAGCAGCCAAGATCTCAGGGCAGGGGCACTTAATGAAAAACTGTTTTTT.

This clone was seen more than once but under ten times. The J gene is TRBJ2-1, the V gene TRBV24-1; D may correspond to TRBD1 or TRBD2 (6 bases each). The germline V gene has CDR1 KGHDR and CDR2 SFDVKD. V lost 6 bases and J lost 4, with 15 bases in between. This CDR3 contains 15 residues. The CDR3 here is CATSRFGGPYNEQFF. CDR3 coding DNA: TGTGCCACCAGTCGGTTTGGGGGGCCGTACAATGAGCAGTTCTTC.

This chain connects TRBV10-2 to TRBJ2-7; a possible D gene is TRBD2 (6 bases). This CDR3 is 12 amino acids long. Trimming pared 8 bases from V and 2 bases from J, leaving 10 bases between. Germline V gene sequence: CDR1 WSHSY, CDR2 SAAADI. CDR3 sequence: CASAGFAYEQYF. For the CDR3, the DNA is TGCGCCAGCGCGGGATTCGCCTACGAGCAGTACTTC.